The present TCR beta chain was sequenced within a study of CD8 T cells in ankylosing spondylitis. The study, taken as a whole, reports: Reportedly, significant enrichment of disease-linked clones occurred in matched ankylosing spondylitis synovial fluid. A TCR beta motif of several highly homologous variants appeared characteristic of ankylosing spondylitis blood.

This clonotype was seen a few times. Its antigen is as yet unknown. Germline V CDR1 and CDR2: LGHNA, YNFKEQ. Trimming removed 1 base at V and 0 bases at J, with 10 bases between. This CDR3 has 15 residues. Preparation of TCR beta libraries was done by quantitative 5'-RACE with molecular barcodes. In TCRdb, the 5' RACE reads were re-called with MiXCR into one record per CDR3 protein. The sample holds about 220,000 distinct CDR3 sequences, about 18% seen once. The clonotype comes from a male donor with ankylosing spondylitis. Specimen: blood, either unsorted or a sorted T cell fraction (not recorded which). This sequence joins TRBV4-2 and TRBJ2-7; no clear D. The DNA of the CDR3 is TGTGCCAGCAGCCAAGGTTCGGCAGTCTCCTACGAGCAGTACTTC. As protein: CASSQGSAVSYEQYF.